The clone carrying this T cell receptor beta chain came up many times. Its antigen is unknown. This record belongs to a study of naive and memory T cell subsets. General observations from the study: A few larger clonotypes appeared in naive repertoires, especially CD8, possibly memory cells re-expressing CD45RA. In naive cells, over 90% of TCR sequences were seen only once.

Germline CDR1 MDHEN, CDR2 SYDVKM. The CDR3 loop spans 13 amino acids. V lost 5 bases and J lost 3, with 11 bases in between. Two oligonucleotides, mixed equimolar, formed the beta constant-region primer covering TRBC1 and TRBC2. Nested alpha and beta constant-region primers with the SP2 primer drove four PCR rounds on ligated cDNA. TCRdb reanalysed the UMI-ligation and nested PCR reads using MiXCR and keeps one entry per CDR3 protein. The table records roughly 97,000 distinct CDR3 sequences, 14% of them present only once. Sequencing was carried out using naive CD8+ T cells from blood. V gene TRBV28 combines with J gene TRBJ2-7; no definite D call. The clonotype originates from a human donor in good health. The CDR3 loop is CASSLDEIYEQYF. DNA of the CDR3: TGTGCCAGCAGTCTAGACGAAATCTACGAGCAGTACTTC.